This T cell receptor beta chain appears in the sequencing data of a study of blood T cell repertoires in COVID-19 (dated by TCRdb to about 2020). Regarding the complete study: Collaborator samples came from the United States, Italy and Spain and covered acute and convalescent phases of COVID-19. The material from the prospective study consisted of cDNA or gDNA derived from T cells, B-cell-depleted T cells, or PBMCs. The samples were drawn from two sources: the first 160 participants of the ongoing ImmuneRACE study, and over 950 subjects contributed by 6 global collaborators. The sample metadata nearly always contained a de-identified subject ID, COVID-19 status, age in years and sex. The repertoires were released in a freely available public database intended as a resource for research on the immune response to SARS-CoV-2. Deeply sampled blood TCRbeta repertoires from subjects exposed to, actively infected with, or recovered from COVID-19 were included in the dataset. Where available, HLA class I and class II types were taken from metadata supplied by the sample provider and were not determined by assay-based typing.

With respect to this clone: What this receptor recognizes is not known. No per-base quality is available; no much larger clone lies one base away.

TCRbeta CDR3 regions were amplified from genomic DNA by means of the immunoSEQ Assay, a bias-controlled multiplex PCR. Processing in the source paper ran as follows. The number of nucleated cells in each sample was estimated by amplification of reference gene primers within the assay. To quantify the absolute abundance of each unique TCRbeta CDR3 rearrangement, sequence reads were collapsed and filtered. For each sample, productive Simpson clonality was calculated by taking the square root of Simpson's diversity index across productive rearrangements. TCRdb took this table from immuneACCESS and kept in-frame rearrangements with V and J called. Such tables lack part of the clones; where checked against another copy, unresolved V genes explain under half of the gap, and the rest is unexplained. That table supplies the V and J calls and clone size; D and trimming were determined from the DNA. Across this sample there are around 70,000 clones, with 79% seen only once. The ten largest clones add up to less than 30% of the sample.

Here is what the overall study found, with its caveats: The amount of clinical and demographic metadata varied by source and participant and was provided uncurated.

CDR1 and CDR2 were assigned from the germline V gene as MNHEY and SVGAGI. There are 12 amino acids in the CDR3, from cysteine to phenylalanine inclusive. Only the CDR3 portion is preserved as DNA: 36 bases, with reading frame beginning at the first base. Trimming leaves V shorter by 7 bases and J shorter by 5 bases, with the junction holding 2 bases beyond the gene matches. Whole blood was collected in K2EDTA tubes by collaborating institutions according to the institutions' own protocols. For TCRbeta analysis, collaborator samples were shipped as frozen whole blood, as isolated PBMCs, or as DNA extracted from either sample type.

The sequence came from a man aged 55 to 70 with active or convalescent COVID-19. Material for sequencing was peripheral blood. The sequence joins TRBV6-5 to TRBJ1-1, with TRBD1 matching 9 junction bases. This receptor carries the CDR3 CASIGQGTEAFF. The nucleotide sequence reads TGTGCCAGCATCGGACAGGGGACTGAAGCTTTCTTT.